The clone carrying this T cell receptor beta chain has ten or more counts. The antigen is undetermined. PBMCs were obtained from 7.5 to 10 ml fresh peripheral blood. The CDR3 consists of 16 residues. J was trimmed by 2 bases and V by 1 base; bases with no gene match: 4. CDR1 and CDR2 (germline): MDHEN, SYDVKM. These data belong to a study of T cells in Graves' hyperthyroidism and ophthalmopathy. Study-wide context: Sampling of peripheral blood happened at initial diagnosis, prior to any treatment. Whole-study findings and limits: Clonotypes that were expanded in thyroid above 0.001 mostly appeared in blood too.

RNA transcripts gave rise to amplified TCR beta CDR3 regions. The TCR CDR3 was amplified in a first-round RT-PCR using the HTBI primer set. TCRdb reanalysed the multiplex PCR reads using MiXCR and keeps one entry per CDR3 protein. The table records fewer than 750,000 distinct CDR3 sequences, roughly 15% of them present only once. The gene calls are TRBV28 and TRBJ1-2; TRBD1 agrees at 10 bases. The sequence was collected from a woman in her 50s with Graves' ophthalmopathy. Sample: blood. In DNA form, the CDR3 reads TGTGCCAGCAGTTTATTCCCGGGACAGGGGAACTATGGCTACACCTTC. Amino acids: CASSLFPGQGNYGYTF.